The rows below give T cell receptor beta chains drawn from one sample of a study of cytomegalovirus exposure and HLA in healthy donors. The repertoire was sequenced with immunoSEQ multiplex PCR; TCRdb's copy has only in-frame clones and lacks some. Of about 170,000 clones in the sample, over 80% were seen once. Sequenced input: PBMCs. The receptors were gathered from a male donor in good health and CMV-seronegative. Each CDR3 is given with its conserved first and last residue. A D gene is named only where the DNA matches it firmly. Rows give clone size only sometimes, using once, few, many, or a class for an expanded clone.

length,V,D,size,J,CDR3,DNA
13,TRBV9,NA,NA,TRBJ1-1,CASSVTANTEAFF,TGTGCCAGCAGCGTGACTGCGAACACTGAAGCTTTCTTT
15,TRBV5-6,TRBD1,once,TRBJ1-4,CASSLGGTANEKLFF,TGTGCCAGCAGCTTGGGAGGGACAGCTAATGAAAAACTGTTTTTT
14,TRBV6-1,TRBD2,NA,TRBJ2-3,CASGLAGFSDTQYF,TGTGCCAGTGGACTAGCGGGGTTTTCAGATACGCAGTATTTT
15,TRBV19,TRBD1,NA,TRBJ1-5,CASKGQGASNQPQHF,TGTGCCAGTAAGGGACAGGGGGCAAGCAATCAGCCCCAGCATTTT
17,TRBV23-1,TRBD1,NA,TRBJ1-4,CASSQSPPGQFNEKLFF,TGCGCCAGCAGTCAATCTCCCCCGGGACAGTTTAATGAAAAACTGTTTTTT
12,TRBV19,TRBD1,NA,TRBJ2-3,CASISGGDTQYF,TGTGCCAGTATTTCAGGGGGAGATACGCAGTATTTT
14,TRBV19,TRBD1,NA,TRBJ2-1,CASRTGTGSPEQFF,TGTGCCAGTAGAACCGGGACAGGGTCCCCTGAGCAGTTCTTC
16,TRBV19,NA,few,TRBJ1-4,CASSKAGRRSNEKLFF,TGTGCCAGTAGTAAGGCAGGGCGCCGCTCAAATGAAAAACTGTTTTTT
15,TRBV10-3,NA,NA,TRBJ2-2,CAIKGDRLDTGELFF,TGTGCCATCAAAGGGGACAGACTAGACACCGGGGAGCTGTTTTTT
15,TRBV6-6,NA,NA,TRBJ1-5,CASSYPAGLNQPQHF,TGTGCCAGCAGTTACCCCGCAGGGCTTAATCAGCCCCAGCATTTT
15,TRBV6-1,NA,NA,TRBJ1-5,CASTRGGDSNQPQHF,TGTGCCAGCACCCGGGGGGGTGATAGCAATCAGCCCCAGCATTTT
14,TRBV6-6,NA,once,TRBJ1-5,CASSPRQDHQPQHF,TGTGCCAGCAGTCCTCGACAGGACCATCAGCCCCAGCATTTT
17,TRBV5-1,NA,NA,TRBJ2-1,CASSPGPTINSYNEQFF,TGCGCCAGCAGCCCAGGGCCAACGATAAACTCCTACAATGAGCAGTTCTTC
15,TRBV7-9,NA,NA,TRBJ1-1,CASSLGFGRNTEAFF,TGTGCCAGCAGCTTAGGGTTCGGGAGAAACACTGAAGCTTTCTTT
14,TRBV13,NA,NA,TRBJ1-5,CASSLGLSDQPQHF,TGTGCCAGCAGCTTAGGCCTCAGTGATCAGCCCCAGCATTTT
16,TRBV28,NA,NA,TRBJ1-2,CASTGGVGQTNYGYTF,TGTGCCAGCACGGGGGGTGTTGGGCAAACTAACTATGGCTACACCTTC
13,TRBV7-2,NA,NA,TRBJ1-1,CASSSTDTGEAFF,TGTGCCAGCAGCTCGACTGACACGGGGGAAGCTTTCTTT
14,TRBV9,TRBD1,NA,TRBJ1-5,CASSAGTANQPQHF,TGTGCCAGCAGCGCCGGGACAGCGAATCAGCCCCAGCATTTT